This is a list of T cell receptor beta chains from one sample in a study of shared clonotypes between healthy human individuals. Data came from immunoSEQ multiplex PCR; TCRdb stores just in-frame clones and leaves some out. The sample has about 2.5 million clones, approximately 90% seen once. Sequencing input: naive CD4+ T cells from PBMCs. Every receptor here comes from a man between 18 and 29 years old in good health. Some clones in this sample may be carry-over from other donors' samples. Each CDR3 is given with its conserved first and last residue. A D gene is named only where the DNA matches it firmly. Clone size is not always given. Where it is, it says once, few, many or a class for expanded clones.

J gene | clone size | D gene | V gene | CDR3 DNA | CDR3 protein
TRBJ2-7 | . | . | TRBV7-9 | TGTGCCAGCAGCTCGGGACATGGATACGAGCAGTACTTC | CASSSGHGYEQYF
TRBJ2-3 | . | . | TRBV27 | TGTGCCAGCAGTCGGCAGACCGAAATTTGGTATTTT | CASSRQTEIWYF
TRBJ2-7 | . | TRBD2 | TRBV28 | TGTGCCAGCAGTTTAAGCACTAGCGGGAGTTTGTACGAGCAGTACTTC | CASSLSTSGSLYEQYF
TRBJ1-2 | . | . | TRBV5-4 | TGTGCCAGCAGTCAGGTACGGCGCCGAGGCTACACCTTC | CASSQVRRRGYTF
TRBJ2-3 | . | TRBD2 | TRBV2 | TGTGCCAGCAGTCCCCGGACTAGGCGACACGGAGATACGCAGTATTTT | CASSPRTRRHGDTQYF
TRBJ1-1 | . | . | TRBV29-1 | TGCAGCGTTGAAAGGGATTGGACCGAAGCTTTCTTT | CSVERDWTEAFF
TRBJ1-2 | . | . | TRBV4-1 | TGCGCCAGCAGCCAAGTTAACAGCCTCTACACCTTC | CASSQVNSLYTF
TRBJ1-1 | few | . | TRBV6-6 | TGTGCCAGCGTGGGGGCACCAGAGAACACTGAAGCTTTCTTT | CASVGAPENTEAFF
TRBJ2-2 | . | . | TRBV25-1 | TGTGCCAGCAGTGTCGGATCAGGGGCTCGGGGCACCGGGGAGCTGTTTTTT | CASSVGSGARGTGELFF
TRBJ1-5 | . | . | TRBV5-5 | TGTGCCAGCACCGCCAACAGTTATAGCAATCAGCCCCAGCATTTT | CASTANSYSNQPQHF
TRBJ1-5 | . | . | TRBV5-1 | TGCGCCAGCAGTTTGGTCCCTATGGGATATAGCAATCAGCCCCAGCATTTT | CASSLVPMGYSNQPQHF
TRBJ2-1 | . | . | TRBV6-5 | TGTGCCAGCAGTTACAACAGGGACTACAATGAGCAGTTCTTC | CASSYNRDYNEQFF
TRBJ2-3 | . | . | TRBV27 | TGTGCCAGCAGTTTATCAGCCACACCGGGAACAGATACGCAGTATTTT | CASSLSATPGTDTQYF
TRBJ2-5 | . | . | TRBV7-2 | TGTGCCAGCAGCCCCGGGCCAAGGAGGCAAGAGACCCAGTACTTC | CASSPGPRRQETQYF
TRBJ2-1 | . | TRBD2 | TRBV7-9 | TGTGCCAGCAGCCGCCTCGGGGGGGCGTCCTACAATGAGCAGTTCTTC | CASSRLGGASYNEQFF
TRBJ2-2 | . | . | TRBV11-3 | TGTGCCAGCAGCCCCCGAGACAGCAACACCGGGGAGCTGTTTTTT | CASSPRDSNTGELFF
TRBJ1-1 | . | . | TRBV30 | TGTGCCTTGGCTAGAGAGGGGACTGAAGCTTTCTTT | CALAREGTEAFF
TRBJ1-3 | . | . | TRBV5-6 | TGTGCCAGCAGCTTTACAGGGAGCTCTGGAAACACCATATATTTT | CASSFTGSSGNTIYF
TRBJ1-1 | . | . | TRBV28 | TGTGCCAGCAGTTTATTACGACGGGATGAAGCTTTCTTT | CASSLLRRDEAFF
TRBJ1-2 | . | TRBD1 | TRBV10-3 | TGTGCCATCAGTGGCCGGGGACAGACAGAAACTAACTATGGCTACACCTTC | CAISGRGQTETNYGYTF
TRBJ2-7 | . | . | TRBV6-6 | TGTGCCAGCAGTGACCCTTACTACGAGCAGTACTTC | CASSDPYYEQYF
TRBJ1-1 | few | . | TRBV6-6 | TGTGCCAGCAGTCAAGGGACCCGGCAGCGGGGGACTGAAGCTTTCTTT | CASSQGTRQRGTEAFF
TRBJ2-6 | once | . | TRBV18 | TGTGCCAGCTCACCAGTAAGAACCCCTGGGGCCAACGTCCTGACTTTC | CASSPVRTPGANVLTF
TRBJ1-1 | once | . | TRBV19 | TGTGCCAGTAGTATTTCGACGGTTACTGAAGCTTTCTTT | CASSISTVTEAFF
TRBJ1-2 | . | TRBD1 | TRBV19 | TGTGCCAGTAGTACTCTCGGACAGGGGGTTTGGGGCTACACCTTC | CASSTLGQGVWGYTF
TRBJ1-2 | . | . | TRBV7-2 | TGTGCCAGCAGCTTAGACAGGTTCGGCTACACCTTC | CASSLDRFGYTF
TRBJ2-7 | . | . | TRBV28 | TGTGCCAGCAGGGGGGCGGGACAGTCCTACGAGCAGTACTTC | CASRGAGQSYEQYF
TRBJ2-7 | . | TRBD1 | TRBV9 | TGTGCCAGCAGCCCGAACCCGGGTGGGGACAGGCGAGCCTTCTTTGAACAGTACTTC | CASSPNPGGDRRAFFEQYF
TRBJ2-7 | . | . | TRBV7-8 | TGTGCCAGCAGCTTAGGAACCTACGAGCAGTACTTC | CASSLGTYEQYF
TRBJ1-2 | few | . | TRBV7-8 | TGTGCCAGCAGCCCGGGACGGAACTATGGCTACACCTTC | CASSPGRNYGYTF
TRBJ1-1 | . | . | TRBV4-1 | TGCGCCAGCAGCCAGAAACCGGGACTGAGATTATCTGGGAACACTGAAGCTTTCTTT | CASSQKPGLRLSGNTEAFF
TRBJ1-5 | . | . | TRBV18 | TGTGCCAGCTCTGAGTTACCGTTGGACTCAAGGAGCAATCAGCCCCAGCATTTT | CASSELPLDSRSNQPQHF
TRBJ2-1 | . | TRBD1 | TRBV9 | TGTGCCAGCAGCGGACAGGGGGGCAAGTTTTACAATGAGCAGTTCTTC | CASSGQGGKFYNEQFF
TRBJ2-7 | . | TRBD2 | TRBV6-5 | TGTGCCAGCGGAAGGGAGGGCAGTGGGTACGAGCAGTACTTC | CASGREGSGYEQYF
TRBJ2-2 | . | TRBD2 | TRBV5-8 | TGTGCCAGCAGCTGGGGTCTAGCGGCGAACACCGGGGAGCTGTTTTTT | CASSWGLAANTGELFF
TRBJ1-1 | . | . | TRBV30 | TGTGCCTGGAACCGACAGGAGAACACTGAAGCTTTCTTT | CAWNRQENTEAFF
TRBJ2-3 | . | . | TRBV27 | TGTGCCAGCAGTGGGGTCATCTTTAGCACAGATACGCGGTATTTT | CASSGVIFSTDTRYF
TRBJ2-1 | . | TRBD2 | TRBV7-3 | TGTGCCAGCAGCTTGGGCGGGAGGAACAATGAGCAGTTCTTC | CASSLGGRNNEQFF
TRBJ1-1 | . | . | TRBV6-1 | TGTGCCAGCAATGGGTGGGAGAACACTGAAGCTTTCTTT | CASNGWENTEAFF